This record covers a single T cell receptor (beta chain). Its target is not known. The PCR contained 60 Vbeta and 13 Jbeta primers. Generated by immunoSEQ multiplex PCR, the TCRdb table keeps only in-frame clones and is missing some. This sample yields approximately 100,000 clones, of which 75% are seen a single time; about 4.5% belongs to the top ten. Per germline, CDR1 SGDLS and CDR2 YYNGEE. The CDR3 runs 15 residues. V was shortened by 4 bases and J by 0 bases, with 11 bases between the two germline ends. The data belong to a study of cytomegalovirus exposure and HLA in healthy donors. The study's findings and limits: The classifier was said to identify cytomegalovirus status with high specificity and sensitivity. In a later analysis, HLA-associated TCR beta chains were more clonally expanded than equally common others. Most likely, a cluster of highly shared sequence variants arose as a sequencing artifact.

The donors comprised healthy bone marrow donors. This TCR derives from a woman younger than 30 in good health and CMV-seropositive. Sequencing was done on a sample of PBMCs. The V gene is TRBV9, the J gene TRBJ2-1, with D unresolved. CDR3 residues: CASSKTESSYNEQFF. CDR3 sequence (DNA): TGTGCCAGCAGCAAAACAGAGAGCTCCTACAATGAGCAGTTCTTC.